Below, 11 T cell receptor beta chains from the same sample are listed, as sequenced in a study of CD8+ T cells in alopecia areata. Investigators isolated RNA and reverse transcribed it into cDNA to act as the sequencing template. Clones were sequenced by immunoSEQ multiplex PCR, and TCRdb holds only the in-frame ones, with some missing. Among over 85,000 clones listed, around 55% were seen once. Treatment in this sample: oral pan-JAK inhibitor, 5-10 mg twice daily. The sequenced sample was CD8+ T cells sorted from blood, obtained at week 4, from a patient treated with tofacitinib. The receptors shown here come from a human donor with alopecia areata.

The J gene is TRBJ2-5, the V gene TRBV7-6; 9 bases line up with TRBD1. The CDR3 sequence is 16 residues long. V lost 1 base and J lost 5; bases outside the gene matches: 8. Germline CDR1 and CDR2: SGHVS and FNYEAQ. The CDR3 nucleotides are TGTGCCAGCAGCTTAGAGCATACAGGGGGCGCGGAGACCCAGTACTTC. Protein product: CASSLEHTGGAETQYF. Based on the CDR3 plus reference TRBV7-6 and TRBJ2-5, the full variable domain is GAGVSQSPRYKVTKRGQDVALRCDPISGHVSLYWYRQALGQGPEFLTYFNYEAQQDKSGLPNDRFSAERPEGSISTLTIQRTEQRDSAMYRCASSLEHTGGAETQYFGPGTRLLVL.

This clone was counted between two and nine times. The rearrangement uses TRBV6-6 and TRBJ2-1; TRBD1 matches 7 bases. CDR3 length: 14 residues. In germline, CDR1 is MNHNY, CDR2 SVGAGI (reference sequence). With 5 bases clipped from V and 3 bases from J, the junction kept 4 bases outside the gene matches. CDR3 sequence (DNA): TGTGCCAGCAGTAAAGGACAGGACTACAATGAGCAGTTCTTC. Protein product: CASSKGQDYNEQFF.

Only a few counts were recorded for this clone. The J gene is TRBJ1-1, the V gene TRBV15, with a tentative D call TRBD1 (6 bases). Per germline, CDR1 LNHNV and CDR2 YYDKDF (reference sequence). Trimming pared 2 bases from V and 7 bases from J, leaving 23 bases between. The CDR3 contains 17 residues. The CDR3 reads CATSRRSTENRVDEAFF. In nucleotides, the CDR3 is TGTGCCACCAGCAGACGTTCGACCGAAAACAGGGTCGATGAAGCTTTCTTT.

The chain couples TRBV27 to TRBJ2-1; 9 nucleotides agree with TRBD1. Trimming took 6 bases from V and 10 from J; bases not matched to a gene: 13. The CDR3 spans 15 residues. Germline CDR1 reads MNHEY; CDR2 reads SMNVEV (reference sequence). The CDR3 protein is CASSPSEQGAQEQFF. In nucleotides, the CDR3 is TGTGCCAGCAGCCCATCCGAACAGGGGGCGCAGGAGCAGTTCTTC.

This rearrangement joins TRBV19 to TRBJ2-5; D perhaps matches TRBD2 (6 bases). V lost 3 bases to trimming and J lost 5 bases, with 10 bases between them. There are 13 residues in the CDR3. CDR1 LNHDA and CDR2 SQIVND come from the germline V gene (reference sequence). The CDR3 DNA reads as TGTGCCAGTAGTATCCGGGACTTTGAGACCCAGTACTTC. It codes for CASSIRDFETQYF.

The V gene is TRBV30, the J gene TRBJ2-2, with 7 bases aligning to TRBD2. Per germline, CDR1 GTSNPN and CDR2 SVGIG (reference sequence). Losses at the gene ends were 5 bases for V and 7 bases for J; bases not matched to a gene: 13. This CDR3 spans 15 amino acids. CDR3 sequence: CAWASTREVIGELFF. The CDR3 DNA is TGTGCCTGGGCTTCGACTCGGGAGGTGATCGGGGAGCTGTTTTTT.

The chain's CDR3 is CASRQTGTPPYEQYF. The CDR3 DNA reads TGCGCCAGCAGACAGACCGGGACTCCGCCCTACGAGCAGTACTTC. The genes are TRBV5-1 and TRBJ2-7, with D possibly matching TRBD2 (6 bases). Germline loops: CDR1 SGHRS, CDR2 YFSETQ. Trimming stripped 5 bases from V and 2 bases from J, with 17 bases between. This CDR3 has 15 amino acids. The full variable domain, rest sourced from reference TRBV5-1 and TRBJ2-7, is KAGVTQTPRYLIKTRGQQVTLSCSPISGHRSVSWYQQTPGQGLQFLFEYFSETQRNKGNFPGRFSGRQFSNSRSEMNVSTLELGDSALYLCASRQTGTPPYEQYFGPGTRLTVT.

There are a few counts of this clone. The chain recombines TRBV7-9 with TRBJ2-7; 12 bases map to TRBD2. Germline trimming cut 4 bases from V and 2 bases from J; bases unmatched to any gene: 6. Germline V gene sequence: CDR1 SEHNR, CDR2 FQNEAQ (reference sequence). CDR3 length: 16 amino acids. CDR3 in DNA: TGTGCCAGCAGCTACGAACTAGCGGGAGGTCCCTACGAGCAGTACTTC. This encodes CASSYELAGGPYEQYF. Using reference TRBV7-9 and TRBJ2-7 for the parts outside the CDR3, the full variable domain is DTGVSQNPRHKITKRGQNVTFRCDPISEHNRLYWYRQTLGQGPEFLTYFQNEAQLEKSRLLSDRFSAERPKGSFSTLEIQRTEQGDSAMYLCASSYELAGGPYEQYFGPGTRLTVT.

The chain combines TRBV10-3 with TRBJ2-3; 8 nucleotides match TRBD2. This CDR3 comprises 16 residues. Germline V lookup: CDR1 ENHRY, CDR2 SYGVKD. Germline trimming cut 0 bases from V and 4 bases from J; bases unmatched to any gene: 6. CDR3 nucleotides: TGTGCCATCAGTGAGTCGGAGGCGGGAGGCGCAGATACGCAGTATTTT. Its translation is CAISESEAGGADTQYF.

V gene TRBV4-3 combines with J gene TRBJ2-4; D is possibly TRBD2 (6 bases). CDR1 is LGHNA, CDR2 YSLEER, per germline. This CDR3 region has 18 residues. Trimming removed 0 bases from V and 2 bases from J, with 17 bases in between. In DNA, the CDR3 is TGCGCCAGCAGCCAAGATAGGGTTCGGAGGGGATCCAAAAACATTCAGTACTTC. Amino acids: CASSQDRVRRGSKNIQYF.

Only one count was recorded for this clone. This chain connects TRBV25-1 to TRBJ2-7; D is perhaps TRBD1 or TRBD2 (5 bases each). From germline, CDR1 is MGHDK and CDR2 SYGVNS. There are 17 residues in the CDR3. Trimming left V 2 bases short and J 1 base short, with 18 bases between. The CDR3 loop is CASSERGSVGTSYEQYF. The CDR3 region has the DNA TGTGCCAGCAGTGAAAGGGGAAGTGTGGGGACGTCCTACGAGCAGTACTTC.